This note documents a single T cell receptor (beta chain) sequence. Antigen: not known. The data originate from a study of cytomegalovirus exposure and HLA in healthy donors. The overall study: The 120 or so validation repertoires used a platform that matched the one used for the approximately 620 first-cohort repertoires, as a later analysis reported.

TCRdb's table, derived via immunoSEQ multiplex PCR, lists solely in-frame clones and lacks some. The sample has 200,000 or so clones, roughly 84% seen once. Broader study findings: Most TCR sequences were seen very rarely across donors, but some public TCRs occurred in many. The tendency of first-cohort TCR clusters to co-occur in the 120 or so validation repertoires was the finding of a later analysis.

The CDR3 sequence is 12 residues long. The germline V gene has CDR1 GTSNPN and CDR2 SVGIG (reference sequence). Trimming at V came to 4 bases and at J to 6 bases, leaving 3 bases not matched to a gene. What was sequenced was PBMCs. The sequence derives from a woman under 30 in good health and CMV-seropositive. The V and J genes are TRBV30 and TRBJ1-5; TRBD1 matches at 7 bases. Here the CDR3 DNA reads TGTGCCTGGAAACAGGGGTTTCAGCCCCAGCATTTT. It specifies CAWKQGFQPQHF.